This T cell receptor beta chain was identified in a study of T cells in Graves' hyperthyroidism and ophthalmopathy. RNA transcripts yielded amplified TCR beta CDR3 regions. The primer set for the first-round RT-PCR of the TCR CDR3 was HTBI. TCRdb redid the calling of the multiplex PCR reads with MiXCR, one entry per CDR3 protein. Of approximately 330,000 distinct CDR3 sequences listed, about 13% were seen once; the top ten hold 30% to 35%. This clonotype has a count of ten or more. V was cut by 3 bases and J by 0 bases, with 15 bases left in between. Germline CDR1 MNHEY, CDR2 SMNVEV (reference sequence). This CDR3 has 17 residues.

Input material: blood. The clonotype comes from a woman in her 40s with Graves' ophthalmopathy. This sequence joins TRBV27 and TRBJ2-1; D possibly corresponds to TRBD2 (6 bases). The CDR3, as DNA: TGTGCCAGCAGTTTCTATCTAGCGAGAACCTCCTACAATGAGCAGTTCTTC. Protein product: CASSFYLARTSYNEQFF.